These 14 T cell receptor beta chains were all obtained from the same sample, sequenced in a study of T cells in Graves' hyperthyroidism and ophthalmopathy. Researchers took RNA transcripts and amplified the TCR beta CDR3 regions from them. HTBI primers were the set used in a first-round RT-PCR of the TCR CDR3. Each CDR3 protein gets one entry after TCRdb re-called the multiplex PCR reads with MiXCR. Among some 720,000 distinct CDR3 sequences listed, about 16% were seen once. Sequencing was carried out using blood. These receptors were obtained from a man aged 18 to 30 with Graves' hyperthyroidism.

This clonotype appeared many times. The chain recombines TRBV28 with TRBJ2-5, with 7 positions matching TRBD1. V was clipped by 4 bases and J by 1 base; unmatched bases: 6. CDR3 length: 15 residues. Germline lookup yields CDR1 MDHEN and CDR2 SYDVKM. The CDR3 loop reads CASSSGTATQETQYF. CDR3 DNA sequence: TGTGCCAGCAGTTCCGGGACAGCAACCCAAGAGACCCAGTACTTC.

The count of this clonotype is one. The J gene is TRBJ1-1, the V gene TRBV28; D unclear. Trimming took off 7 bases at V and 4 bases at J, with 13 bases between the two ends. This CDR3 is 13 amino acids long. CDR1 is MDHEN and CDR2 is SYDVKM in the germline V gene. The CDR3 protein is CASILIGRTEAFF. As DNA, the CDR3 is TGTGCCAGCATCCTAATTGGACGCACTGAAGCTTTCTTT.

The chain has TRBV2 and TRBJ2-2; D gene unclear. The J call could be wrong; TRBJ2-1 is a better fit for the DNA end. Germline V gene sequence: CDR1 SNHLY, CDR2 FYNNEI. The CDR3 totals 11 residues. The CDR3 nucleotides are TGTGCCAGCGAGAACACCGGGGAGCAGTTCTTC. Encoded protein: CASENTGEQFF.

V is TRBV9 and J is TRBJ1-1, with a tentative D call TRBD1 (5 bases). The V gene's germline CDR1 is SGDLS and CDR2 YYNGEE. The CDR3 has 13 residues. Trimming took 1 base from V and 8 from J, leaving 12 bases between them. CDR3 nucleotide sequence: TGTGCCAGCAGCGTATGGCTCCAGGGCGAAGCTTTCTTT. Translation gives CASSVWLQGEAFF.

The chain is built from TRBV5-5 and TRBJ1-1, with a tentative D call TRBD1 (6 bases). The CDR3 totals 16 residues. The germline CDR1 and CDR2 sequences are SGHKS and YYEKEE (reference sequence). V shed 0 bases and J shed 4 bases, with 16 bases lying between them. CDR3 loop: CASSLEGGPRSTEAFF. The CDR3 nucleotides are TGTGCCAGCAGCTTGGAGGGGGGCCCGCGGAGCACTGAAGCTTTCTTT. Using reference TRBV5-5 and TRBJ1-1 for the parts outside the CDR3, the full variable domain is DAGVTQSPTHLIKTRGQQVTLRCSPISGHKSVSWYQQVLGQGPQFIFQYYEKEERGRGNFPDRFSARQFPNYSSELNVNALLLGDSALYLCASSLEGGPRSTEAFFGQGTRLTVV.

The table lists this clonotype with many counts. The J gene is TRBJ2-2, the V gene TRBV12-3 or TRBV12-4, with unresolved D. V was cut by 6 bases and J by 8 bases, with 10 bases left in between. This CDR3 has 12 residues. CDR3 coding DNA: TGTGCCAGCAGCTGGAGCCTGGGGGAGCTGTTTTTT. It specifies CASSWSLGELFF.

The sample holds many counts of this clonotype. The V gene is TRBV6-1, the J gene TRBJ1-2; D possibly corresponds to TRBD1 (6 bases). This CDR3 region has 13 residues. V lost 5 bases, J lost 8 bases, and 15 bases lay in between. Germline V CDR1 and CDR2: MNHNS, SASEGT. CDR3 coding DNA: TGTGCCAGCAGTCGACTCGGGGGCGGAGGCTACACCTTC. Its protein is CASSRLGGGGYTF.

This clonotype occurred many times. V and J are TRBV10-3 and TRBJ2-3, with D perhaps matching TRBD1 (6 bases). Trimming left V 6 bases short and J 3 bases short, with 16 bases between. Germline CDR1 ENHRY, CDR2 SYGVKD. The CDR3 extends over 15 amino acids. The CDR3 DNA is TGTGCCATCAGCGAGACCAGAGGGGGTACAGATACGCAGTATTTT. It codes for CAISETRGGTDTQYF.

This clonotype was recorded many times. This CDR3 reads CASSLPGALEQYF. The CDR3 bases are TGTGCCAGCAGTTTACCGGGAGCTCTCGAGCAGTACTTC. The V gene is TRBV28, the J gene TRBJ2-7; the D gene is possibly TRBD2 (6 bases). Trimming left V 2 bases short and J 6 bases short, with 11 bases between. The CDR3 runs to 13 residues. The germline CDR1 and CDR2 sequences are MDHEN and SYDVKM.

This clonotype turned up a few times. The chain combines TRBV9 with TRBJ2-3, with D possibly matching TRBD2 (5 bases). The CDR3 spans 15 residues. Trimming shortened V by 2 bases and J by 0 bases, and 10 bases separated the two germline ends. The germline gives CDR1 SGDLS, CDR2 YYNGEE. The CDR3 DNA reads as TGTGCCAGCAGCGTTACTAGTGTTAGCACAGATACGCAGTATTTT. Protein: CASSVTSVSTDTQYF. Looking up the rest from reference TRBV9 and TRBJ2-3 gives the full variable domain: DSGVTQTPKHLITATGQRVTLRCSPRSGDLSVYWYQQSLDQGLQFLIQYYNGEERAKGNILERFSAQQFPDLHSELNLSSLELGDSALYFCASSVTSVSTDTQYFGPGTRLTVL.

A few counts support this clonotype. This chain uses TRBV28 with TRBJ2-2; tentative D call: TRBD1 (6 bases). The CDR3 has 15 residues. The V gene's germline CDR1 is MDHEN and CDR2 SYDVKM. Deletions cut 4 bases from V and 0 bases from J, with 9 bases between. CDR3 region: CASSWGTSNTGELFF. CDR3 sequence (DNA): TGTGCCAGCAGTTGGGGGACATCGAACACCGGGGAGCTGTTTTTT.

This clonotype has at least ten counts. The rearrangement joins TRBV24-1 to TRBJ2-2; tentative D call: TRBD1 (6 bases). CDR3 length: 16 amino acids. V was clipped by 2 bases and J by 7 bases, with 16 bases between them. Germline V gene data show CDR1 as KGHDR and CDR2 as SFDVKD. The CDR3 bases are TGTGCCACCAGTGATTCTTGGGGACACCCCGGCGGGGAGCTGTTTTTT. As protein: CATSDSWGHPGGELFF.

To note about this clonotype: The CDR3 does not end in the conserved phenylalanine or tryptophan, so this is likely a read error. The rearrangement uses TRBV7-9 and TRBJ2-5; maybe TRBD1 (5 bases). The CDR3 length is 14 residues. In germline, CDR1 is SEHNR, CDR2 FQNEAQ (reference sequence). CDR3 coding DNA: TGTGTCACACGCCGGACAAATTACCAAGAGACCCAGTACTCC. Translated: CVTRRTNYQETQYS.

This clonotype came up once. A much more abundant neighbour one base away suggests this may be a read error. CDR3 residues: CASSGGPAGTKYQETQYF. For the CDR3, the DNA is TGTGCCAGTAGCGGAGGACCAGCGGGTACCAAGTACCAAGAGACCCAGTACTTC. This chain connects TRBV19 to TRBJ2-5; TRBD2 might be the D (6 bases). The germline gives CDR1 LNHDA, CDR2 SQIVND (reference sequence). The V end lost 6 bases, the J end lost 0 bases, and 23 bases lay between the germline ends. The CDR3 contains 18 residues. Variable domain in full (rest from reference TRBV19 and TRBJ2-5): DGGITQSPKYLFRKEGQNVTLSCEQNLNHDAMYWYRQDPGQGLRLIYYSQIVNDFQKGDIAEGYSVSREKKESFPLTVTSAQKNPTAFYLCASSGGPAGTKYQETQYFGPGTRLLVL.